This TCR beta chain was sequenced in a study of blood T cells in healthy people across ages. Together with a sample-barcoded 5' primer, a J-beta primer mix was included in a second PCR lasting about 7 to 12 cycles. Tagging of each cDNA molecule was performed by a template-switch adaptor with 12 random nucleotides. MiXCR, applied by TCRdb to the 5' RACE reads, yields one record per CDR3 protein. The table lists roughly 800,000 distinct CDR3 sequences, 25% of them singletons. This clonotype was counted between two and nine times. V shed 5 bases and J 3 bases; nucleotides not matched to a gene: 6. Germline-derived CDR1 and CDR2 are MNHEY and SVGEGT. This CDR3 has 14 amino acids. This same sample was also taken into another study, of T cells of mothers and their children. Per that paper: Reverse transcription into cDNA received all extracted RNA, at roughly 1.6 ug per 15 ul.

This chain uses TRBV6-2 or TRBV6-3 with TRBJ2-5; 7 bases match TRBD1. This clonotype was sampled from a boy aged 5-17 years in good health. Source material: blood. DNA of the CDR3: TGTGCCAGCAGTCCTACAGGGGTGGAAGAGACCCAGTACTTC. Protein: CASSPTGVEETQYF.